What follows describes a single T cell receptor beta chain. V gave up 5 bases and J gave up 3 bases; unmatched junction bases: 1. There are 14 residues in the CDR3. Germline V gene sequence: CDR1 SGHVS, CDR2 FQNEAQ. The data are from a study of cytomegalovirus exposure and HLA in healthy donors. PCR primers comprised 60 Vbeta and 13 Jbeta primers. Clones were sequenced by immunoSEQ multiplex PCR, and TCRdb holds only the in-frame ones, with some missing. The data hold under 200,000 clones, with approximately 84% observed a single time. The chain links TRBV7-8 to TRBJ2-3; 11 bases align to TRBD2. The sample taken for sequencing was PBMCs. The source is a woman aged 40 to 50 in good health and CMV-seropositive. CDR3 loop: CASSPSGRTDTQYF. In DNA, the CDR3 is TGTGCCAGCAGCCCTAGCGGGAGGACAGATACGCAGTATTTT.